One sample yielded the 30 T cell receptor beta chains listed below, sequenced in a study of blood T cells in healthy people across ages. A sample-barcoded 5' primer and a J-beta primer mix were used in a second PCR of roughly 7 to 12 cycles. TCRdb reanalysed the 5' RACE reads using MiXCR and keeps one entry per CDR3 protein. There are about 730,000 distinct CDR3 sequences in the sample; roughly 47% occur only once, and about 20% lies in the top ten. Sequenced sample: blood. These receptors all come from a woman aged 55-69 years in good health.

In its sample, this clonotype was seen a few times. The gene calls are TRBV10-2 and TRBJ2-5; D is perhaps TRBD1 (6 bases). The CDR3 runs 15 residues. The germline V gene encodes CDR1 WSHSY and CDR2 SAAADI. Trimming removed 3 bases from V and 2 bases from J, with 13 bases in between. The CDR3 coding sequence is TGCGCCAGCAGTGAATTGGGGGCGACACAAGAGACCCAGTACTTC. This sequence encodes CASSELGATQETQYF.

The V gene is TRBV7-7, the J gene TRBJ2-7, with a weak D call TRBD1 (5 bases). This CDR3 spans 14 amino acids. CDR1 and CDR2 from the germline V gene are SSHAT and FNYEAQ (reference sequence). The CDR3 coding sequence is TGTGCTAGCCGACCTTTAGTAGGGGCCCACGAGCAGTACTTC. Amino acid sequence: CASRPLVGAHEQYF.

In its sample, this clonotype was seen a few times. The V gene is TRBV20-1, the J gene TRBJ2-1; 12 nucleotides agree with TRBD2. The CDR3 covers 18 residues. V lost 5 bases to trimming and J lost 0 bases; unmatched junction nucleotides: 11. Germline CDR1 and CDR2: DFQATT and SNEGSKA (reference sequence). CDR3 residues: CSASRASGRGGSYNEQFF. The CDR3 DNA reads as TGCAGTGCTTCCCGGGCTAGCGGGAGGGGCGGCTCCTACAATGAGCAGTTCTTC.

This clonotype was counted a few times. This chain connects TRBV20-1 to TRBJ2-4; 9 bases match TRBD2. The V gene end was trimmed by 5 bases and the J gene end by 0 bases; junction bases not matched to a gene: 8. Germline V gene data show CDR1 as DFQATT and CDR2 as SNEGSKA (reference sequence). This CDR3 has 16 residues. The CDR3 reads CSAVLGTSLAKNIQYF. The CDR3 DNA sequence: TGCAGTGCTGTTCTAGGGACTAGCCTAGCCAAAAACATTCAGTACTTC.

V and J are TRBV28 and TRBJ2-3; possibly TRBD1 for D (6 bases). This CDR3 is built from 13 residues. Per the germline V gene, CDR1 is MDHEN and CDR2 is SYDVKM. V lost 6 bases, J lost 3 bases, and 10 bases lay in between. DNA of the CDR3: TGTGCCAGCAGCGTCGGGACAACAGATACGCAGTATTTT. This sequence encodes CASSVGTTDTQYF.

This clonotype has a handful of counts. Here the CDR3 DNA reads TGCGCCAGCAGCATAGGACAGCTTAATTCACCCCTCCACTTT. Translated: CASSIGQLNSPLHF. The V and J genes are TRBV5-1 and TRBJ1-6, with a weak D call TRBD1 (6 bases). Germline V lookup: CDR1 SGHRS, CDR2 YFSETQ. The ends were cut back, 4 bases at V and 6 bases at J, with 11 bases in the middle. This CDR3 has 14 residues.

This chain links TRBV7-2 with TRBJ2-2; D assignment may be TRBD1 or TRBD2 (5 bases each). V was trimmed by 5 bases and J by 5 bases, leaving 24 bases between them. Germline lookup yields CDR1 SGHTA and CDR2 FQGNSA. The CDR3 contains 18 residues. The CDR3 nucleotides read TGTGCCAGCAGCGGACGTTCGGGGCTTCGCCGACCTACCGGGGAGCTGTTTTTT. This translates into CASSGRSGLRRPTGELFF.

This clonotype appeared a few times. This sequence joins TRBV9 and TRBJ2-3; D may be TRBD2 (6 bases). Deletions cut 0 bases from V and 2 bases from J, with 13 bases between. Germline V lookup: CDR1 SGDLS, CDR2 YYNGEE. CDR3 length equals 16 residues. CDR3 bases: TGTGCCAGCAGCGTAGGATCGGCGGGGACCACAGATACGCAGTATTTT. It is translated as CASSVGSAGTTDTQYF.

This chain connects TRBV6-1 to TRBJ2-7; 9 bases agree with TRBD1. The junction had 13 bases not matched to a gene; V was cut back by 6 bases and J by 7 bases. Germline lookup yields CDR1 MNHNS and CDR2 SASEGT. The CDR3 has 15 residues. DNA of the CDR3: TGTGCCAGCAGGTCCGGGACAGGGTTCATCAATGAGCAGTACTTC. Protein product: CASRSGTGFINEQYF.

At least ten counts were recorded for this clonotype. V is TRBV7-2 and J is TRBJ2-5, with 9 nucleotides matching TRBD2. The junction had 4 bases not matched to a gene; V was cut back by 7 bases and J by 4 bases. Germline V gene sequence: CDR1 SGHTA, CDR2 FQGNSA. The CDR3 spans 13 residues. The DNA for the CDR3 is TGTGCCAGCAACCCAGCGGGAGGAGAGACCCAGTACTTC. It specifies CASNPAGGETQYF.

This clonotype has a single count. A much larger clone lies a single base off, so this may be a read error. The gene calls are TRBV12-3 or TRBV12-4 and TRBJ1-2; D is possibly TRBD1 (6 bases). The CDR3 totals 13 residues. The CDR3 DNA reads TGTGCCGGCAGCCAACAGGGATCGAAAGGCTACACCTTC. Amino acids: CAGSQQGSKGYTF.

The CDR3 DNA is TGTGCCAGCAGCTTAGTCCTGGGGGTCAATGAGCAGTTCTTC. It yields the protein CASSLVLGVNEQFF. The V and J genes are TRBV7-8 and TRBJ2-1; D is perhaps TRBD1 or TRBD2 (5 bases each). The CDR3 extends over 14 amino acids. The germline gives CDR1 SGHVS, CDR2 FQNEAQ. V lost 1 base and J 6 bases, leaving 10 bases between the germline ends.

With regard to this clonotype: At one boundary the junction diverges from the germline segment, which might be a read error. V gene TRBV12-3 or TRBV12-4 combines with J gene TRBJ2-3, with 7 positions matching TRBD1. The CDR3 sequence is 15 residues long. The CDR3 sequence: CASRKRTGSTDMQYF. As DNA, the CDR3 is TGTGCCAGCAGGAAGAGGACAGGCAGCACAGATATGCAGTATTTT.

The chain couples TRBV12-3 or TRBV12-4 to TRBJ2-5, with D hard to call. This CDR3 region has 12 residues. V lost 5 bases, J lost 3 bases, and 7 bases lay in between. CDR3 sequence: CASSILEETQYF. CDR3 bases: TGTGCCAGCAGTATTTTAGAAGAGACCCAGTACTTC.

This sequence joins TRBV4-1 and TRBJ2-1, with 9 nucleotides matching TRBD2. CDR3 length: 15 amino acids. With 2 bases clipped from V and 4 bases from J, the junction kept 3 bases outside the gene matches. Germline values: CDR1 MGHRA, CDR2 YSYEKL. CDR3 sequence reads: CASSQPTSGYNEQFF. In nucleotides, the CDR3 is TGCGCCAGCAGCCAACCGACTAGCGGTTACAATGAGCAGTTCTTC.

V is TRBV12-5 and J is TRBJ2-2; a weak D match, TRBD1 (6 bases). Trimming took off 5 bases at V and 8 bases at J, with 9 bases between the two ends. The CDR3 has 12 amino acids. Germline V lookup: CDR1 LGHNT, CDR2 FRNRAP. The CDR3 nucleotides are TGTGCTAGTGGTCGGACAGAAGGGGAGCTGTTTTTT. Translation gives CASGRTEGELFF. Supplemented by reference TRBV12-5 and TRBJ2-2, the full variable domain reads DARVTQTPRHKVTEMGQEVTMRCQPILGHNTVFWYRQTMMQGLELLAYFRNRAPLDDSGMPKDRFSAEMPDATLATLKIQPSEPRDSAVYFCASGRTEGELFFGEGSRLTVL.

In this sample, this clonotype turned up a few times. The chain uses TRBV25-1 and TRBJ2-7; D remains unclear. Trimming stripped 8 bases from V and 5 bases from J, with 10 bases between. The CDR3 contains 11 residues. Germline-derived CDR1 and CDR2 are MGHDK and SYGVNS. CDR3 region: CASSKRNEQYF. CDR3 in DNA: TGTGCCAGCTCCAAAAGGAACGAGCAGTACTTC.

This clonotype was seen at least ten times. The chain recombines TRBV10-3 with TRBJ2-7; 9 bases map to TRBD1. Germline V gene data show CDR1 as ENHRY and CDR2 as SYGVKD. The CDR3 is 14 amino acids. V lost 6 bases to trimming and J lost 5 bases; unmatched junction nucleotides: 8. CDR3 bases: TGTGCCATCAGCCCCGGGACAGGGACGGACGAGCAGTACTTC. This sequence encodes CAISPGTGTDEQYF.

V usage is TRBV20-1 and J usage is TRBJ2-6, with 9 bases fitting TRBD1. The germline V gene encodes CDR1 DFQATT and CDR2 SNEGSKA (reference sequence). The V and J ends lost 0 bases and 0 bases, in that order; junction bases with no gene match: 3. This CDR3 is built from 17 residues. CDR3 in DNA: TGCAGTGCTAGAGAGGGACAGGGTTACTCTGGGGCCAACGTCCTGACTTTC. Its protein product is CSAREGQGYSGANVLTF.

A word on this clonotype: At one boundary the junction diverges from the germline segment, which might be a read error. The V gene is TRBV10-3, the J gene TRBJ2-5, with a weak D call TRBD1 (7 bases). From germline, CDR1 is ENHRY and CDR2 SYGVKD. This CDR3 spans 13 amino acids. CDR3 nucleotide sequence: TGCGCCATGGCGGAGGGGGCGCTGGAGACCCAGTACTTC. This sequence encodes CAMAEGALETQYF.

This clonotype was observed a few times. The chain has TRBV30 and TRBJ1-2; TRBD1 might be the D (5 bases). The CDR3 extends over 13 amino acids. The germline V gene has CDR1 GTSNPN and CDR2 SVGIG (reference sequence). The V gene lost 4 bases and the J gene lost 8 bases, with 17 bases spanning the gap. The CDR3 spells CAWNVGLVEGYTF. DNA for the CDR3: TGTGCCTGGAATGTGGGGCTGGTGGAAGGCTACACCTTC.

The CDR3, as DNA: TGTGCCAGCAGCTCCCATGACAGGTTTAACTATGGCTACACCTTC. As protein: CASSSHDRFNYGYTF. The J gene is TRBJ1-2, the V gene TRBV7-8; tentative D call: TRBD1 (6 bases). The germline gives CDR1 SGHVS, CDR2 FQNEAQ. The V end was cut by 4 bases, the J end by 1 base, with 13 bases between. The length of the CDR3 is 15 residues.

The chain recombines TRBV29-1 with TRBJ2-5, with TRBD2 matching over 7 bases. Germline CDR1 SQVTM, CDR2 ANQGSEA. V dropped 4 bases and J dropped 1; count of bases not matched to a gene: 9. The CDR3 runs 15 residues. The chain's CDR3 is CSVGLASGAQETQYF. CDR3 nucleotides: TGCAGCGTTGGCCTGGCTAGCGGAGCCCAAGAGACCCAGTACTTC. The full variable domain, completed using reference TRBV29-1 and TRBJ2-5, is SAVISQKPSRDICQRGTSLTIQCQVDSQVTMMFWYRQQPGQSLTLIATANQGSEATYESGFVIDKFPISRPNLTFSTLTVSNMSPEDSSIYLCSVGLASGAQETQYFGPGTRLLVL.

A single count supports this clonotype. The chain joins TRBV27 to TRBJ2-4, with D possibly being TRBD1 or TRBD2 (5 bases each). The J call may be incorrect, as the DNA end agrees better with TRBJ2-7. The germline gives CDR1 MNHEY, CDR2 SMNVEV (reference sequence). This CDR3 has 14 residues. The DNA of the CDR3 is TGTGCCAGCAGGCAAACCAGGGACGCCTACGAGCAGTACTTC. It yields the protein CASRQTRDAYEQYF.

The rearrangement joins TRBV3-1 to TRBJ2-7; TRBD2 agrees at 9 bases. The J call may be in error: the DNA end matches TRBJ2-5 better. The germline V gene has CDR1 LGHDT and CDR2 YNNKEL (reference sequence). CDR3 length: 15 amino acids. CDR3 bases: TGTGCCAGCAGCCATCCCGGCGGGGGGGTCGAGACCCAGTACTTC. This codes for CASSHPGGGVETQYF.

This clonotype has a handful of counts. This rearrangement joins TRBV11-2 to TRBJ2-5; D uncertain. V dropped 5 bases and J dropped 1 base, with 8 bases sitting between them. Per the germline V gene, CDR1 is SGHAT and CDR2 is FQNNGV. This CDR3 has 13 amino acids. CDR3 nucleotide sequence: TGTGCCAGCAGCCCACTAATCCAAGAGACCCAGTACTTC. Translated, it gives CASSPLIQETQYF.

The chain uses TRBV20-1 and TRBJ2-5, with 7 bases lining up with TRBD1. CDR1 and CDR2 (germline): DFQATT, SNEGSKA (reference sequence). The length of the CDR3 is 17 residues. The V segment lost 0 bases and the J segment 0 bases; nucleotides outside the gene matches: 10. CDR3 loop: CSARDTLDRVYQETQYF. The CDR3 coding sequence is TGCAGTGCTAGAGATACCTTAGACAGGGTTTACCAAGAGACCCAGTACTTC.

This clonotype was observed a few times. The rearrangement uses TRBV20-1 and TRBJ1-4; 8 bases line up with TRBD1. V shed 4 bases, J shed 5 bases, and the junction held 3 bases outside the gene matches. The CDR3 spans 13 residues. In germline, CDR1 is DFQATT, CDR2 SNEGSKA (reference sequence). The CDR3 bases are TGCAGTGCTACCGGGACAGGCAATGAAAAACTGTTTTTT. Its translation is CSATGTGNEKLFF.

The chain links TRBV27 to TRBJ2-1; TRBD2 matches 11 bases. The CDR3 sequence is 13 residues long. Trimming cost V 9 bases and J 5 bases; bases outside gene matches: 3. Germline assignment: CDR1 MNHEY and CDR2 SMNVEV (reference sequence). The CDR3 spells CASKLAGDNEQFF. Written as DNA, the CDR3 is TGTGCCAGTAAACTAGCGGGGGACAATGAGCAGTTCTTC.

This clonotype was seen a few times. The chain recombines TRBV5-1 with TRBJ2-5; 7 nucleotides match TRBD1. V gave up 0 bases and J gave up 11 bases; unmatched junction bases: 13. Germline CDR1 reads SGHRS; CDR2 reads YFSETQ. The CDR3 extends over 15 amino acids. The DNA for the CDR3 is TGCGCCAGCAGCTTGGAGCAGGGGGATTACAATGAGCAGTACTTC. This sequence encodes CASSLEQGDYNEQYF. The full variable domain, completed using reference TRBV5-1 and TRBJ2-5, is KAGVTQTPRYLIKTRGQQVTLSCSPISGHRSVSWYQQTPGQGLQFLFEYFSETQRNKGNFPGRFSGRQFSNSRSEMNVSTLELGDSALYLCASSLEQGDYNEQYFGPGTRLLVL.